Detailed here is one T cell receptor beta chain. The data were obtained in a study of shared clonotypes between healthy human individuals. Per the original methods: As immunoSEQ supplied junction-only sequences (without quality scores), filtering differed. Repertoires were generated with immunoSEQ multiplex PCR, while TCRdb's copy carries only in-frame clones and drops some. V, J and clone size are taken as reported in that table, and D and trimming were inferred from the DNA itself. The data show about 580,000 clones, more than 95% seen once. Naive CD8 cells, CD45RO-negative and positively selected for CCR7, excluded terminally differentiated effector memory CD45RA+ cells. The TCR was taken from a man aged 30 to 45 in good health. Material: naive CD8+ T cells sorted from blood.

The CDR3 protein is CASSLTGTSGISETQYF. The CDR3 bases are TGCGCCAGCAGCTTGACCGGGACTAGCGGGATCTCGGAGACCCAGTACTTC. This chain uses TRBV5-1 with TRBJ2-5; TRBD2 agrees at 13 bases. Germline CDR1 reads SGHRS; CDR2 reads YFSETQ. Trimming removed 1 base from V and 5 bases from J; junction bases left unmatched: 8. The CDR3 has 17 residues.